Listed below are T cell receptor beta chains from one sample, sequenced in a study of T cell responses to AZD1222 COVID-19 vaccine. Libraries were prepared by immunoSEQ multiplex PCR; TCRdb keeps only in-frame clonotypes and omits some of them. The sample includes about 120,000 clones, about 90% of them seen just once. Specimen: peripheral blood, collected on day 0 of AZD1222 vaccination. The receptors shown here come from an adult in good health. The CDR3 runs from the conserved cysteine through the conserved F or W. Fields, in order: CDR3 DNA, CDR3 protein, D gene, V gene, clone size, J gene. D genes are given only for firm matches. Not all rows give a size; the values are once, few, many and, for expanded clones, a class.

TGTGCCACTTCGACGGATAGCAATCAGCCCCAGCATTTT,CATSTDSNQPQHF,.,TRBV7-9,.,TRBJ1-5
TGTGCCAGCAGATTACTAGCGGGGGGATACAATGAGCAGTTCTTC,CASRLLAGGYNEQFF,TRBD2,TRBV7-2,.,TRBJ2-1
TGTGCTAGTGGTCCCCTTAGGGGAAGGCTTGTGCACAAGCCCCAGCATTTT,CASGPLRGRLVHKPQHF,.,TRBV12-5,.,TRBJ1-5
TGTGCCAGCAGTTATAGAACTGAAGCTTTCTTT,CASSYRTEAFF,.,TRBV6-5,.,TRBJ1-1
TGTGCCAGCAGTTGGGAGGGGAGGAACATTCAGTACTTC,CASSWEGRNIQYF,TRBD2,TRBV6-2/TRBV6-3,.,TRBJ2-4
TGTGCCAGCAGCTTAGCGCGGACCTACGAGCAGTACTTC,CASSLARTYEQYF,.,TRBV11-2,.,TRBJ2-7
TGTGCCAGCAGTCTGCAGGGGATTGGCTACACCTTC,CASSLQGIGYTF,.,TRBV28,.,TRBJ1-2
TGTGCCAGCAGCTTAGGCGGCTACACCTTC,CASSLGGYTF,.,TRBV7-9,.,TRBJ1-2
TGTGCCAGCAGTCCCCGGGGGGCAACAGGGGGCTTGAACACTGAAGCTTTCTTT,CASSPRGATGGLNTEAFF,TRBD1,TRBV6-6,.,TRBJ1-1
TGTGCCACCAGCACTGGGGCCGCTGCTAACTATGGCTACACCTTC,CATSTGAAANYGYTF,.,TRBV15,.,TRBJ1-2
TGTGCCAGCAGCTTAGAAGGCTTGAGGGGGGAGCCCTACGAGCAGTACTTC,CASSLEGLRGEPYEQYF,.,TRBV5-6,.,TRBJ2-7
TGTGCCAGCCGTCACCGGGACCGTGAAGCTTTCTTT,CASRHRDREAFF,.,TRBV6-5,.,TRBJ1-1
TGTGCCAGCAGCTTGGGAGACAGGGGCACGAACACTGAAGCTTTCTTT,CASSLGDRGTNTEAFF,TRBD1,TRBV5-5,.,TRBJ1-1
TGTGCCAGCAGAAGACTAGCGGCTGCCAACGTCCTGACTTTC,CASRRLAAANVLTF,TRBD2,TRBV2,.,TRBJ2-6
TGTGCCAGCAGCCAAGCACCCCGGAGAACAACTAATGAAAAACTGTTTTTT,CASSQAPRRTTNEKLFF,.,TRBV4-2,.,TRBJ1-4
TGTGCCAGCAGCACGAAGGGACTCTCCTACAATGAGCAGTTCTTC,CASSTKGLSYNEQFF,.,TRBV7-2,.,TRBJ2-1
TGTGCCAGCAGCGTGGGGCCCACCGGGGAGCTGTTTTTT,CASSVGPTGELFF,.,TRBV9,few,TRBJ2-2
TGTGCCATCAGTGAGTCCTCGCCGCCTCTTGAACCTTTCTTT,CAISESSPPLEPFF,.,TRBV10-3,.,TRBJ1-1
TGTGCCACCAGTGAAAATACAGGGTGGGAAATACCAAGAATGGCCCAGTACTTC,CATSENTGWEIPRMAQYF,.,TRBV24-1,once,TRBJ2-5
TGTGCCAGCAGTTACAACTCTGGGGCCAACGTCCTGACTTTC,CASSYNSGANVLTF,.,TRBV7-3,.,TRBJ2-6
TGCGCCAGCAGCCCCCGGGACCCGAACACTGAAGCTTTCTTT,CASSPRDPNTEAFF,.,TRBV5-1,.,TRBJ1-1
TGCGCCAGCAGCTTTTCGGATACTTTCACCTACGAGCAGTACTTC,CASSFSDTFTYEQYF,.,TRBV5-1,.,TRBJ2-7
TGTGCCAGCAGCTCCCCCCAGACTAGCGGGGGGTACGAGCAGTACTTC,CASSSPQTSGGYEQYF,TRBD2,TRBV5-6,.,TRBJ2-7
TGTCCCACCAGCCAAGCCAGGGGGGGGTTGGCCGGGGAGCTGTTTTTT,CPTSQARGGLAGELFF,.,TRBV4-2,.,TRBJ2-2
TGTGCCAGCAGCCAAGGCACTAGCGGGGGGCACTACACCGGGGAGCTGTTTTTT,CASSQGTSGGHYTGELFF,TRBD2,TRBV4-2,.,TRBJ2-2
TGTGCCACAACAAGGACAGGGATGCATTCACCCCTCCACTTT,CATTRTGMHSPLHF,TRBD1,TRBV6-5,.,TRBJ1-6
TGTGCCAGCAGTTACTCAGCCTATACTAACTATGGCTACACCTTC,CASSYSAYTNYGYTF,.,TRBV6-5,.,TRBJ1-2
TGTGCCAGCAGCCCGGGGACTAGCGGGTTATCCTACGAGCAGTACTTC,CASSPGTSGLSYEQYF,TRBD2,TRBV5-4,few,TRBJ2-7
TGCGCCAGCAGTGAGGAGCGGGGGGAACCCTACAATGAGCAGTTCTTC,CASSEERGEPYNEQFF,TRBD2,TRBV10-1,.,TRBJ2-1
TGTGCCAGCAATGGCGCGGGACAGGGGGCTCCCTACGAGCAGTACTTC,CASNGAGQGAPYEQYF,TRBD1,TRBV6-6,.,TRBJ2-7
TGCGCCAGCAGCCAAGGATGGACAGCTAGCACAGATACGCAGTATTTT,CASSQGWTASTDTQYF,.,TRBV4-1,.,TRBJ2-3
TGTGCCAGCAGCCTTACAGAAAAGGGCTATGGCTACACCTTC,CASSLTEKGYGYTF,.,TRBV6-6,.,TRBJ1-2
TGTGCCAGCAGTTTATACCGTAATAATGAAAAACTGTTTTTT,CASSLYRNNEKLFF,.,TRBV28,.,TRBJ1-4
TGTGCCAGCAGCCCCCAGATGGGGGGAAATTCACCCCTCCACTTT,CASSPQMGGNSPLHF,.,TRBV13,.,TRBJ1-6
TGTGCCAGCAGTGAACTTGGATCCAGCAATCAGCCCCAGCATTTT,CASSELGSSNQPQHF,.,TRBV2,.,TRBJ1-5
TGTGCCAGCAGTCTTGGGCGGGGGGCAAAACTGTTTTTT,CASSLGRGAKLFF,.,TRBV12-3/TRBV12-4,.,TRBJ1-4
TGTGCCAGCAGCTTCGGGGGTCGCAATCAGCCCCAGCATTTT,CASSFGGRNQPQHF,.,TRBV7-9,once,TRBJ1-5
TGTGCCAGCAGCTTGCGGACTAGCGGTTCCTACAATGAGCAGTTCTTC,CASSLRTSGSYNEQFF,TRBD2,TRBV7-6,.,TRBJ2-1
TGTGCCAGCAGCCTCCCGGGTTCTAAAAGAGAGACCCAGTACTTC,CASSLPGSKRETQYF,.,TRBV5-4,.,TRBJ2-5
TGTGCCAGCAGCCTGGGGGTAGGGAGGGCCGAGCAGTACTTC,CASSLGVGRAEQYF,TRBD2,TRBV14,.,TRBJ2-7
TGTGCCAGCAGTAGAGGGACAGCGAATCAGCCCCAGCATTTT,CASSRGTANQPQHF,TRBD1,TRBV6-5,.,TRBJ1-5
TGTGCCAGCAGTAGGGGCCTTAACACTGAAGCTTTCTTT,CASSRGLNTEAFF,.,TRBV6-5,.,TRBJ1-1
TGCAGTGCTAGAGTACAGGGGGCCTATTACTTT,CSARVQGAYYF,TRBD1,TRBV20-1,.,TRBJ1-6
TGTGCCAGCAGTCCCATCCGGGACCCTTGGGGGGCTTTCTTT,CASSPIRDPWGAFF,.,TRBV27,.,TRBJ1-1
TGTGCCAGCAGCTTAGGGCAGGCAGCCTACACCTTC,CASSLGQAAYTF,.,TRBV7-9,.,TRBJ1-2
TGTGCCACCAGCAGAGGTAGCGGAGTCACAGATACGCAGTATTTT,CATSRGSGVTDTQYF,.,TRBV15,.,TRBJ2-3
TGTGCCAGCTCACTTATAGCGGGACCCAATGAGCAGTTCTTC,CASSLIAGPNEQFF,TRBD2,TRBV18,.,TRBJ2-1
TGCGCCAGCAGCTTACAGACAGGCTACAATGAGCAGTTCTTC,CASSLQTGYNEQFF,.,TRBV5-1,once,TRBJ2-1
TGTGCCAGTAGTCCAACGGGTGTACCTGAAGCTTTCTTT,CASSPTGVPEAFF,.,TRBV19,.,TRBJ1-1
TGTGCCACCAGCCCCCAAGCGGTGTACCAAGAGACCCAGTACTTC,CATSPQAVYQETQYF,.,TRBV24-1,.,TRBJ2-5
TGCGCCAGCAGCTTGGACCCCCAGGGAACTGAAGCTTTCTTT,CASSLDPQGTEAFF,.,TRBV5-1,.,TRBJ1-1
TGTGCCAGCAGTATCACCCCGGGGACGGGTTACGAGCAGTACTTC,CASSITPGTGYEQYF,.,TRBV28,.,TRBJ2-7
TGCGCCAGCAGCCCTCGGGCCGACCCGAATTCACCCCTCCACTTT,CASSPRADPNSPLHF,.,TRBV4-1,.,TRBJ1-6
TGTGCCAGTAGCTTAGAAATGGGGGCTGCCGGGGAGCTGTTTTTT,CASSLEMGAAGELFF,.,TRBV11-2,.,TRBJ2-2
TGTGCCATCAGTAATGACAGGGGCACCGGGGAGCTGTTTTTT,CAISNDRGTGELFF,TRBD1,TRBV10-3,.,TRBJ2-2
TGTGCCAGCAGCGTAGCGACACGGAAACTCGGGGAGCTGTTTTTT,CASSVATRKLGELFF,.,TRBV9,.,TRBJ2-2
TGTGCCAGTAGTATAACGGGCAGTCTTAACTATGGCTACACCTTC,CASSITGSLNYGYTF,.,TRBV19,.,TRBJ1-2
TGTGCCAGTAGCGGGACTGATGGCTCTGGAAACACCATATATTTT,CASSGTDGSGNTIYF,.,TRBV19,.,TRBJ1-3
TGTGCCTGGAGCATGAAGCCGGGACAGGGACCATACATTGGGACTGAAGCTTTCTTT,CAWSMKPGQGPYIGTEAFF,TRBD1,TRBV30,.,TRBJ1-1
TGTGCCAGCAGCCCCCAATTCTCCTACGAGCAGTACTTC,CASSPQFSYEQYF,.,TRBV13,.,TRBJ2-7